Shown below are 2 T cell receptor beta chains from a single sample sequenced in a study of response to subunit inactivated influenza vaccine. TCRdb processed the RT-PCR reads anew with MiXCR; each CDR3 protein has one entry. Of about half a million distinct CDR3 sequences in the sample, about 8% are singletons; the top ten hold 10% to 15%. Sequencing used PBMCs from blood, obtained less than 30 months after vaccination. Every receptor here comes from a man between 45 and 75 years old who received an inactivated influenza vaccine.

This clonotype was picked up many times. The V gene is TRBV28, the J gene TRBJ1-4, with D possibly being TRBD1 (5 bases). CDR1 is MDHEN and CDR2 is SYDVKM in the germline V gene. The CDR3 is 14 amino acids. Trimming removed 6 bases from V and 5 bases from J, with 13 bases in between. The CDR3 bases are TGTGCCAGCAGGAGTAGGGCAGGGAATGAAAAACTGTTTTTT. Protein: CASRSRAGNEKLFF.

This chain joins TRBV3-1 and TRBJ2-5; D is unclear. Trimming shortened V by 0 bases and J by 2 bases, and 10 bases separated the two germline ends. Germline V gives CDR1 LGHDT, CDR2 YNNKEL (reference sequence). This CDR3 is built from 15 residues. CDR3 sequence reads: CASSQDPRPQETQYF. The CDR3 coding sequence is TGTGCCAGCAGCCAAGATCCCAGGCCGCAAGAGACCCAGTACTTC.